A single sample is the source of the 10 T cell receptor beta chains below, sequenced in a study of blood T cell repertoires in COVID-19. Some clones are missing from TCRdb's copy, which holds only in-frame ones; the method was immunoSEQ multiplex PCR. Of approximately 75,000 clones in the sample, approximately 74% were seen once. Sequencing was performed on peripheral blood. These receptor sequences come from a human donor with acute or convalescent COVID-19. The donor label of this sample is uncertain.

The chain links TRBV10-1 to TRBJ1-5; no clear D gene. This CDR3 contains 13 residues. V gave up 3 bases and J gave up 4 bases, with 7 bases separating them. Germline CDR1 and CDR2: WNHNN and SYGVQD (reference sequence). The CDR3 region is CASSDQINQPQHF. CDR3 in DNA: TGCGCCAGCAGTGACCAGATAAATCAGCCCCAGCATTTT.

The chain recombines TRBV19 with TRBJ1-1; D is perhaps TRBD1 (6 bases). V was trimmed by 2 bases and J by 1 base, leaving 17 bases between them. CDR1 is LNHDA, CDR2 SQIVND, per germline (reference sequence). The CDR3 has 17 residues. The chain's CDR3 is CASSIPQGRPRNTEAFF. Here the CDR3 DNA reads TGTGCCAGTAGTATACCTCAGGGGCGACCGAGGAACACTGAAGCTTTCTTT.

The rearrangement links TRBV15 to TRBJ2-1, with D unclear. V was cut by 0 bases and J by 2 bases, with 11 bases left in between. Germline lookup yields CDR1 LNHNV and CDR2 YYDKDF (reference sequence). This CDR3 is 16 amino acids long. The chain's CDR3 is CATSRDIGRTYNEQFF. The DNA of the CDR3 is TGTGCCACCAGCAGAGATATTGGCAGGACCTACAATGAGCAGTTCTTC.

The chain uses TRBV6-5 and TRBJ1-1; 7 bases line up with TRBD1. The CDR3 runs 14 residues. The V and J ends lost 7 bases and 3 bases, in that order; junction bases with no gene match: 8. Germline CDR1 and CDR2: MNHEY and SVGAGI. CDR3 DNA: TGTGCCAGCATTGGGGGACAGATAGACACTGAAGCTTTCTTT. This gives the protein CASIGGQIDTEAFF.

The chain employs TRBV5-5 and TRBJ1-3; D may be TRBD1 (6 bases). Trimming removed 1 base from V and 2 bases from J, with 13 bases in between. The CDR3 is 16 amino acids. Germline CDR1 is SGHKS and CDR2 is YYEKEE (reference sequence). The CDR3 is CASSLRGAPAGNTIYF. CDR3 nucleotides: TGTGCCAGCAGCTTGCGGGGGGCCCCAGCTGGAAACACCATATATTTT.

This chain uses TRBV9 with TRBJ1-4, with 8 bases matching TRBD1. The junction had 4 bases not matched to a gene; V was cut back by 0 bases and J by 6 bases. Looked up from germline, CDR1 is SGDLS and CDR2 is YYNGEE. The CDR3 loop spans 15 amino acids. CDR3 sequence: CASSVEGRGHEKLFF. As DNA, the CDR3 is TGTGCCAGCAGCGTAGAGGGCAGGGGGCATGAAAAACTGTTTTTT.

This clone was seen a handful of times. The chain combines TRBV15 with TRBJ2-1, with 13 bases fitting TRBD2. CDR1 and CDR2 (germline): LNHNV, YYDKDF (reference sequence). V was clipped by 4 bases and J by 9 bases; unmatched bases: 6. The length of the CDR3 is 15 residues. CDR3 sequence (DNA): TGTGCCACCAGCATCACTAGCGGGGGGGTTCGTGAGCAGTTCTTC. Translating gives CATSITSGGVREQFF.

The genes are TRBV19 and TRBJ2-2; a possible D gene is TRBD2 (6 bases). This CDR3 contains 14 residues. Germline V gives CDR1 LNHDA, CDR2 SQIVND (reference sequence). V lost 2 bases and J lost 5, with 9 bases in between. The CDR3 is CASSIRRGTGELFF. The CDR3, as DNA: TGTGCCAGTAGTATACGGAGGGGAACCGGGGAGCTGTTTTTT.

This clone was observed a handful of times. CDR3 DNA sequence: TGTGCCAGCAGCTTATCAGGGGGCTCTGGGGCCAACGTCCTGACTTTC. Its translation is CASSLSGGSGANVLTF. The chain recombines TRBV7-3 with TRBJ2-6; TRBD1 agrees at 7 bases. Trimming removed 2 bases from V and 0 bases from J; junction bases left unmatched: 1. Germline CDR1 SGHTA, CDR2 FQGTGA. The CDR3 has 16 amino acids.

This chain links TRBV4-3 with TRBJ2-3; 8 nucleotides align to TRBD2. J lost 1 base, V lost 2 bases, and 11 bases had no gene match. This CDR3 spans 18 amino acids. Germline loops: CDR1 LGHNA, CDR2 YSLEER. The CDR3 protein is CASSQSPPAGVGTDTQYF. CDR3 DNA sequence: TGCGCCAGCAGCCAATCCCCCCCAGCGGGAGTCGGCACAGATACGCAGTATTTT.